Below are 4 T cell receptor beta chains sequenced from a single sample in a study of cytomegalovirus exposure and HLA in healthy donors. The PCR had 60 Vbeta and 13 Jbeta primers. The repertoire was sequenced with immunoSEQ multiplex PCR; TCRdb's copy has only in-frame clones and lacks some. The table includes tens of thousands of clones, more than 60% detected once. The sequenced sample consisted of PBMCs. The receptors here all came from a male donor in good health and CMV-seropositive.

The J gene is TRBJ2-2, the V gene TRBV19; TRBD1 matches at 9 bases. V lost 6 bases to trimming and J lost 5 bases; unmatched junction nucleotides: 10. Germline V gives CDR1 LNHDA, CDR2 SQIVND (reference sequence). The CDR3 sequence is 16 residues long. The CDR3 DNA reads TGTGCCAGTAGCGACTCCGGGACAGGGATAACCGGGGAGCTGTTTTTT. It codes for CASSDSGTGITGELFF.

V is TRBV7-2 and J is TRBJ2-1, with 7 bases identical to TRBD2. Germline V lookup: CDR1 SGHTA, CDR2 FQGNSA. The V gene end was trimmed by 0 bases and the J gene end by 7 bases; junction bases not matched to a gene: 6. This CDR3 has 15 amino acids. CDR3 nucleotides: TGTGCCAGCAGCTTAGCCACGGAGCGGGGTAATGAGCAGTTCTTC. Translation gives CASSLATERGNEQFF.

V and J are TRBV5-1 and TRBJ2-1; D possibly corresponds to TRBD2 (6 bases). The CDR3 runs to 16 residues. V gave up 4 bases and J gave up 1 base, with 15 bases separating them. The V gene's germline CDR1 is SGHRS and CDR2 YFSETQ. CDR3 amino acids: CASSGGSTGSYNEQFF. In DNA, the CDR3 is TGCGCCAGCAGCGGGGGGTCTACGGGATCCTACAATGAGCAGTTCTTC.

DNA of the CDR3: TGTGCCAGCAGCTGGACCGGGACAGGGGTCCCCGGGGAGCTGTTTTTT. It codes for CASSWTGTGVPGELFF. The chain couples TRBV5-4 to TRBJ2-2, with TRBD1 identical over 10 bases. The length of the CDR3 is 16 residues. Losses at the gene ends were 3 bases for V and 6 bases for J; bases not matched to a gene: 8. CDR1 is SGHNT and CDR2 is YYREEE in the germline V gene (reference sequence).